These 9 T cell receptor beta chains originate from one sample sequenced in a study of T cell repertoires in cytomegalovirus infection. TCRdb re-called the reads with MiXCR, one entry per CDR3 protein. The data hold around 300,000 distinct CDR3 sequences, with less than 25% observed a single time. These receptors have no known antigen. The starting material was cultured PBMCs, obtained from culture after CMV antigen stimulation. These receptors were collected from a human donor in good health (CMV status not recorded). Some clones in this sample may be carry-over from other donors' samples.

V and J are TRBV7-6 and TRBJ1-2, with D maybe TRBD1 (5 bases). This CDR3 contains 12 residues. Trimming removed 5 bases from V and 7 bases from J, with 11 bases in between. CDR1 is SGHVS and CDR2 is FNYEAQ in the germline V gene. The CDR3 reads CASSDSKGGYTF. The CDR3 region has the DNA TGTGCCAGCAGCGACAGTAAGGGTGGCTACACCTTC.

This clonotype was observed a handful of times. J is TRBJ2-3 and V is TRBV4-1, with D possibly being TRBD1 (6 bases). CDR3 length equals 17 residues. V was trimmed by 0 bases and J by 4 bases, leaving 17 bases between them. The germline CDR1 and CDR2 sequences are MGHRA and YSYEKL. DNA for the CDR3: TGCGCCAGCAGCCAAGATCCCGGGCAGTCAGGGGCAGATACGCAGTATTTT. Residues: CASSQDPGQSGADTQYF.

The genes are TRBV12-3 or TRBV12-4 and TRBJ2-1; 7 nucleotides match TRBD2. The CDR3 covers 15 residues. Trimming cost V 2 bases and J 7 bases; bases outside gene matches: 8. In DNA form, the CDR3 reads TGTGCCAGCAGTTTAACGGGAGGCCGGTTGAATGAGCAGTTCTTC. This gives the protein CASSLTGGRLNEQFF.

The chain couples TRBV7-2 to TRBJ2-1; perhaps TRBD2 as D (5 bases). V was pared by 3 bases and J by 7 bases, with 16 bases between. CDR1 SGHTA and CDR2 FQGNSA come from the germline V gene. The CDR3 length is 15 residues. The CDR3 DNA reads TGTGCCAGCAGCTTTATAGCGTTGTTTCGAAATGAGCAGTTCTTC. Encoded protein: CASSFIALFRNEQFF. The variable domain in full, with the rest retrieved from reference TRBV7-2 and TRBJ2-1, is GAGVSQSPSNKVTEKGKDVELRCDPISGHTALYWYRQSLGQGLEFLIYFQGNSAPDKSGLPSDRFSAERTGGSVSTLTIQRTQQEDSAVYLCASSFIALFRNEQFFGPGTRLTVL.

In this sample, this clonotype turned up many times. The J gene is TRBJ2-2, the V gene TRBV7-2; D is ambiguous. The CDR3 sequence is 16 residues long. Per germline, CDR1 SGHTA and CDR2 FQGNSA. V shed 1 base and J shed 0 bases, with 9 bases lying between them. Here the CDR3 reads CASSLVPGANTGELFF. In DNA form, the CDR3 reads TGTGCCAGCAGCTTAGTACCAGGAGCGAACACCGGGGAGCTGTTTTTT.

This clonotype was counted ten times or more. The DNA for the CDR3 is TGTGCCAGCGGAGGGGCGACCGGGGAGCTGTTTTTT. Amino acids: CASGGATGELFF. V and J are TRBV7-6 and TRBJ2-2, with D maybe TRBD2 (6 bases). With 8 bases removed from V and 5 bases from J, the gap between germline ends came to 9 bases. The CDR3 runs to 12 residues. Germline V gene data show CDR1 as SGHVS and CDR2 as FNYEAQ.

The chain recombines TRBV12-3 or TRBV12-4 with TRBJ2-2, with 10 bases identical to TRBD2. Unmatched junction bases numbered 6, after V lost 3 bases and J lost 5 bases. The CDR3 length is 16 residues. The CDR3 coding sequence is TGTGCCAGCAGTTTCGAAGCGGGAGGGGGTACCGGGGAGCTGTTTTTT. Translating it yields CASSFEAGGGTGELFF.

This clonotype showed up many times. The rearrangement uses TRBV19 and TRBJ2-2; possibly TRBD1 or TRBD2 for D (5 bases each). Germline V CDR1 and CDR2: LNHDA, SQIVND (reference sequence). The CDR3 runs to 14 residues. The V gene lost 3 bases and the J gene lost 1 base, with 6 bases spanning the gap. The CDR3 DNA follows: TGTGCCAGTAGTATTGGGGGGAACACCGGGGAGCTGTTTTTT. Protein product: CASSIGGNTGELFF.

In DNA, the CDR3 is TGTGCCAGCAGCGTTAGCGGGAGCTCGGGAGATACGCAGTATTTT. It codes for CASSVSGSSGDTQYF. The genes are TRBV9 and TRBJ2-3; 9 bases map to TRBD2. CDR3 length: 15 residues. With 2 bases clipped from V and 5 bases from J, the junction kept 6 bases outside the gene matches. Germline CDR1 SGDLS, CDR2 YYNGEE.